This T cell receptor (beta chain) derives from a study of shared clonotypes between healthy human individuals. Naive-designated CD8 cells lacked CD45RO, were positively enriched for CCR7, and omitted terminally differentiated effector memory CD45RA+ cells. J gave up 4 bases and V 10 bases, and 14 bases lay outside the gene matches. This CDR3 spans 16 amino acids. The V gene's germline CDR1 is MNHNY and CDR2 SVGAGI (reference sequence). Assay execution took place at the deep level. Original data processing: ImmunoSEQ yielded junction-only sequences lacking quality scores, so filtering differed. The method was immunoSEQ multiplex PCR; TCRdb's version includes in-frame clones alone and lacks a portion of them. Clonal size and the V and J genes are those of that table, whereas D and trimming came from the DNA. The data contain some 2 million clones, approximately 94% of them singletons.

The origin of this receptor is a man aged 18 to 29 in good health. Sequencing was carried out using naive CD8+ T cells sorted from blood. The chain recombines TRBV6-6 with TRBJ2-2, with 8 bases lining up with TRBD2. Written as DNA, the CDR3 is TGTGCCATCCCCAGCTGGGCGGGGGGCCCCACCGGGGAGCTGTTTTTT. Its translation: CAIPSWAGGPTGELFF.